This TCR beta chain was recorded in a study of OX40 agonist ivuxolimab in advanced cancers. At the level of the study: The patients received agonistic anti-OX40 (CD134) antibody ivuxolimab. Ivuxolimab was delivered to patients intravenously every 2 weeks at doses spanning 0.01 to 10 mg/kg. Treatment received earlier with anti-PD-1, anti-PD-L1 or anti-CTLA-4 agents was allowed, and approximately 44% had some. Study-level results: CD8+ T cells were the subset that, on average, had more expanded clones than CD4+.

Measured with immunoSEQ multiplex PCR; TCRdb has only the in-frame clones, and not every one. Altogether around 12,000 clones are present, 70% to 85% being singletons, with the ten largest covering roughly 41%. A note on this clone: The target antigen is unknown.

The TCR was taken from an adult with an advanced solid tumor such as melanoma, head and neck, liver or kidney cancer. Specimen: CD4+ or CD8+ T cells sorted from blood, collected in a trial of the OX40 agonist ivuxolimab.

CDR3 DNA: TGTGCCAGCAGTTTATCTGCCAGTGCGAATCAGCCCCAGCATTTT. Translated, it gives CASSLSASANQPQHF. The rearrangement uses TRBV27 and TRBJ1-5; D is unclear. Between the trimmed V and J ends, which lost 0 bases and 4 bases, there was a span of 10 bases. CDR3 size: 15 residues. Germline V CDR1 and CDR2: MNHEY, SMNVEV (reference sequence).